This entry lists 27 T cell receptor beta chains sequenced from one sample in a study of OX40 agonist ivuxolimab in advanced cancers. TCRdb's copy holds only in-frame clones and misses some; the assay was immunoSEQ multiplex PCR. The sample has tens of thousands of clones, 87% seen once. The sample was CD4+ or CD8+ T cells sorted from blood, taken in a trial of the OX40 agonist ivuxolimab. These TCRs come from an adult with an advanced solid tumor such as melanoma, head and neck, liver or kidney cancer.

CDR3 amino acids: CASSSRTSGSWADTQYF. Written as DNA, the CDR3 is TGTGCCAGCAGCTCCAGGACTAGCGGGAGTTGGGCAGATACGCAGTATTTT. The chain combines TRBV9 with TRBJ2-3, with 13 bases that match TRBD2. Trimming cost V 4 bases and J 4 bases; bases outside gene matches: 9. The CDR3 has 17 residues. Germline-derived CDR1 and CDR2 are SGDLS and YYNGEE.

V gene TRBV10-1 combines with J gene TRBJ2-3; D is unresolved. Trimming shortened V by 0 bases and J by 1 base, and 8 bases separated the two germline ends. This CDR3 comprises 15 residues. Germline values: CDR1 WNHNN, CDR2 SYGVQD (reference sequence). CDR3 coding DNA: TGCGCCAGCAGTGAGTCGAGCGAGGGCACAGATACGCAGTATTTT. Protein product: CASSESSEGTDTQYF.

This chain connects TRBV28 to TRBJ2-3; D ambiguous. The V and J ends lost 4 bases and 3 bases respectively, with 5 bases between them. The CDR3 is made up of 12 amino acids. CDR1 is MDHEN and CDR2 is SYDVKM in the germline V gene. CDR3 coding DNA: TGTGCCAGCAGTTCCCAGACAGATACGCAGTATTTT. Its translation: CASSSQTDTQYF.

The J gene is TRBJ2-6, the V gene TRBV28; TRBD1 is a possible D gene (6 bases). V gave up 4 bases and J gave up 2 bases, with 9 bases separating them. The CDR3 is 15 amino acids. Germline V gene lookup returns CDR1 MDHEN and CDR2 SYDVKM. The CDR3 is CASSSQGAGANVLTF. The CDR3 nucleotides are TGTGCCAGCAGTTCACAGGGTGCTGGGGCCAACGTCCTGACTTTC.

The genes are TRBV6-5 and TRBJ2-7, with a weak D call TRBD2 (5 bases). Germline loops: CDR1 MNHEY, CDR2 SVGAGI. Trimming took off 8 bases at V and 5 bases at J, with 16 bases between the two ends. This CDR3 spans 13 amino acids. The CDR3 coding sequence is TGTGCCAGCCGACGGGATCCTAGCCACGAGCAGTACTTC. This encodes CASRRDPSHEQYF.

The gene calls are TRBV28 and TRBJ1-5; 10 bases are a match to TRBD1. CDR1 and CDR2 (germline): MDHEN, SYDVKM. CDR3 length equals 18 residues. V was clipped by 6 bases and J by 5 bases; unmatched bases: 16. CDR3 residues: CASSPFGQGQGLHQPQHF. The CDR3 DNA sequence: TGTGCCAGCAGCCCATTTGGCCAGGGACAGGGGCTCCATCAGCCCCAGCATTTT.

The chain links TRBV7-9 to TRBJ2-1; D uncertain. The CDR3 consists of 13 residues. Deletions cut 3 bases from V and 8 bases from J, with 11 bases between. Germline CDR1 reads SEHNR; CDR2 reads FQNEAQ (reference sequence). Written as DNA, the CDR3 is TGTGCCAGCAGCTTGGTCCCGGGTGATGAGCAGTTCTTC. Its translation: CASSLVPGDEQFF.

J is TRBJ1-2 and V is TRBV5-6, with D perhaps TRBD1 (6 bases). Germline CDR1 is SGHDT and CDR2 is YYEEEE. CDR3 length equals 13 residues. V shed 0 bases and J shed 10 bases, with 13 bases lying between them. The CDR3 bases are TGTGCCAGCAGCTTGGGCAGGGGAAATGACTACACCTTC. Encoded protein: CASSLGRGNDYTF.

This clone was detected a few times. The gene calls are TRBV28 and TRBJ2-5, with a tentative D call TRBD2 (6 bases). The J call may be in error: the DNA end matches TRBJ2-7 better. CDR3 size: 16 residues. CDR1 is MDHEN and CDR2 is SYDVKM in the germline V gene. CDR3 sequence: CASSLLLAESPYEQYF. The CDR3 DNA follows: TGTGCCAGCAGTTTATTGTTAGCGGAGAGCCCCTACGAGCAGTACTTC.

The V gene is TRBV4-1, the J gene TRBJ1-5; perhaps TRBD1 as D (5 bases). This CDR3 region has 15 residues. From germline, CDR1 is MGHRA and CDR2 YSYEKL. Trimming removed 6 bases from V and 1 base from J, with 13 bases in between. The CDR3, as DNA: TGCGCCAGCAGTCGGGGGGAGGGAAGCAATCAGCCCCAGCATTTT. This sequence encodes CASSRGEGSNQPQHF.

V is TRBV6-5 and J is TRBJ2-7; D is ambiguous. V lost 7 bases to trimming and J lost 5 bases, with 18 bases between them. This CDR3 contains 14 residues. Germline CDR1 reads MNHEY; CDR2 reads SVGAGI. CDR3 nucleotides: TGTGCCAGCAACCCAGTTAGGGTCTTTCACGAGCAGTACTTC. Its protein is CASNPVRVFHEQYF.

The chain uses TRBV7-2 and TRBJ1-3, with TRBD1 matching over 8 bases. CDR1 is SGHTA and CDR2 is FQGNSA in the germline V gene. This CDR3 is 15 amino acids long. Trimming cost V 6 bases and J 2 bases; bases outside gene matches: 6. CDR3: CASSFVQGAGNTIYF. As DNA, the CDR3 is TGTGCCAGCAGTTTCGTACAGGGGGCTGGAAACACCATATATTTT.

The chain employs TRBV2 and TRBJ1-5, with 8 bases identical to TRBD1. Germline V gives CDR1 SNHLY, CDR2 FYNNEI. The length of the CDR3 is 14 residues. V shed 6 bases, J shed 2 bases, and the junction held 3 bases outside the gene matches. CDR3 protein: CASSDRGGNQPQHF. The CDR3 bases are TGTGCCAGCAGCGACAGGGGAGGCAATCAGCCCCAGCATTTT.

The chain's CDR3 is CASSPSGAYGYTF. In DNA, the CDR3 is TGCGCCAGCAGCCCCAGTGGGGCGTATGGCTACACCTTC. This chain connects TRBV4-3 to TRBJ1-2, with D possibly matching TRBD1 (5 bases). V was trimmed by 4 bases and J by 5 bases, leaving 11 bases between them. CDR1 is LGHNA, CDR2 YSLEER, per germline. CDR3 size: 13 residues.

The genes are TRBV19 and TRBJ2-5, with 15 positions matching TRBD2. This CDR3 is built from 16 residues. CDR1 and CDR2 from the germline V gene are LNHDA and SQIVND (reference sequence). J lost 4 bases, V lost 10 bases, and 10 bases had no gene match. For the CDR3, the DNA is TGTGCCACCCGGACTAGCGGGGGGGTAAAGGGAGAGACCCAGTACTTC. This gives the protein CATRTSGGVKGETQYF.

The chain joins TRBV5-1 to TRBJ2-5, with 11 bases identical to TRBD1. With V trimmed by 4 bases and J by 4 bases, 6 bases remained unmatched. The CDR3 has 15 amino acids. Germline V lookup: CDR1 SGHRS, CDR2 YFSETQ. DNA for the CDR3: TGCGCCAGCAGCCTACGGACAGGGGGCGCAGAGACCCAGTACTTC. Protein product: CASSLRTGGAETQYF.

This clone was seen a few times. This sequence joins TRBV5-4 and TRBJ1-2; no definite D call. Germline V gives CDR1 SGHNT, CDR2 YYREEE (reference sequence). This CDR3 comprises 17 residues. V dropped 2 bases and J dropped 1 base, with 18 bases sitting between them. DNA of the CDR3: TGTGCCAGCAGCTTCCTCATCAAACGGCGGGATAACTATGGCTACACCTTC. Translating gives CASSFLIKRRDNYGYTF.

The rearrangement joins TRBV7-9 to TRBJ2-7; the D gene is possibly TRBD1 (6 bases). Germline V gene lookup returns CDR1 SEHNR and CDR2 FQNEAQ (reference sequence). Trimming pared 5 bases from V and 4 bases from J, leaving 18 bases between. This CDR3 comprises 15 residues. The DNA for the CDR3 is TGTGCCAGCAGCCAACTCGGACAGAGCCCGTACGAGCAGTACTTC. This codes for CASSQLGQSPYEQYF.

The chain couples TRBV6-6 to TRBJ2-7; D is possibly TRBD1 (6 bases). V was shortened by 6 bases and J by 2 bases, with 11 bases between the two germline ends. CDR1 is MNHNY and CDR2 is SVGAGI in the germline V gene (reference sequence). The CDR3 is 13 residues long. The CDR3 reads CASSPQGPYEQYF. The CDR3 region has the DNA TGTGCCAGCAGCCCACAGGGACCCTACGAGCAGTACTTC.

This clone was detected a few times. The chain recombines TRBV7-2 with TRBJ2-7; 12 bases are shared with TRBD2. The V gene's germline CDR1 is SGHTA and CDR2 FQGNSA. J lost 1 base, V lost 6 bases, and 7 bases had no gene match. The CDR3 runs to 16 residues. CDR3 DNA sequence: TGTGCCAGCAGAAAGACTAGCGGGAGTGAGTCCTACGAGCAGTACTTC. It encodes CASRKTSGSESYEQYF.

In its sample, this clone is medium-sized. This sequence joins TRBV6-5 and TRBJ1-2; no clear D. The V end was cut by 8 bases, the J end by 3 bases, with 16 bases between. Germline CDR1 reads MNHEY; CDR2 reads SVGAGI. There are 14 residues in the CDR3. The CDR3 DNA is TGTGCCAGCCAGAAGAGGGAATCGGACTATGGCTACACCTTC. Translation gives CASQKRESDYGYTF.

V gene TRBV7-2 combines with J gene TRBJ1-5; a weak D match, TRBD1 (6 bases). V lost 1 base and J 2 bases, leaving 12 bases between the germline ends. The CDR3 sequence is 16 residues long. Germline loops: CDR1 SGHTA, CDR2 FQGNSA. CDR3 bases: TGTGCCAGCAGCTTAGTTGGGGGCGGGGGCAATCAGCCCCAGCATTTT. Its translation: CASSLVGGGGNQPQHF.

The chain couples TRBV10-3 to TRBJ1-2, with a weak D call TRBD1 (5 bases). V was shortened by 4 bases and J by 4 bases, with 10 bases between the two germline ends. This CDR3 spans 13 amino acids. The V gene's germline CDR1 is ENHRY and CDR2 SYGVKD. CDR3 sequence: CAISGDGLYGYTF. The CDR3 nucleotides read TGTGCCATCAGTGGGGACGGACTCTATGGCTACACCTTC.

The chain couples TRBV7-9 to TRBJ2-3; D is uncertain. V was cut by 3 bases and J by 1 base, with 11 bases left in between. The germline CDR1 and CDR2 sequences are SEHNR and FQNEAQ (reference sequence). The CDR3 has 15 amino acids. CDR3 nucleotides: TGTGCCAGCAGCTTGGGCCTCAGCGGCACAGATACGCAGTATTTT. This codes for CASSLGLSGTDTQYF.

CDR3 residues: CAQAVGGYTF. DNA of the CDR3: TGTGCCCAAGCAGTGGGAGGCTACACCTTC. The chain combines TRBV6-1 with TRBJ1-2; D is uncertain. Germline-derived CDR1 and CDR2 are MNHNS and SASEGT. The CDR3 has 10 residues. Trimming took off 11 bases at V and 8 bases at J, with 12 bases between the two ends.

CDR3 nucleotide sequence: TGTGCCAGCAGGCGATTAAACTACGAGCAGTACTTC. Its protein is CASRRLNYEQYF. The chain employs TRBV28 and TRBJ2-7; D gene unclear. V lost 6 bases and J lost 3, with 9 bases in between. The germline CDR1 and CDR2 sequences are MDHEN and SYDVKM. The CDR3 length is 12 residues.

This chain connects TRBV29-1 to TRBJ2-3, with 11 bases that match TRBD2. V trimming: 6 bases; J trimming: 0 bases; junction bases outside the gene matches: 5. The CDR3 is 15 residues long. In germline, CDR1 is SQVTM, CDR2 ANQGSEA. The CDR3 DNA sequence: TGCAGCGTGGGACTAGCGGAGTCTAGCACAGATACGCAGTATTTT. This gives the protein CSVGLAESSTDTQYF.